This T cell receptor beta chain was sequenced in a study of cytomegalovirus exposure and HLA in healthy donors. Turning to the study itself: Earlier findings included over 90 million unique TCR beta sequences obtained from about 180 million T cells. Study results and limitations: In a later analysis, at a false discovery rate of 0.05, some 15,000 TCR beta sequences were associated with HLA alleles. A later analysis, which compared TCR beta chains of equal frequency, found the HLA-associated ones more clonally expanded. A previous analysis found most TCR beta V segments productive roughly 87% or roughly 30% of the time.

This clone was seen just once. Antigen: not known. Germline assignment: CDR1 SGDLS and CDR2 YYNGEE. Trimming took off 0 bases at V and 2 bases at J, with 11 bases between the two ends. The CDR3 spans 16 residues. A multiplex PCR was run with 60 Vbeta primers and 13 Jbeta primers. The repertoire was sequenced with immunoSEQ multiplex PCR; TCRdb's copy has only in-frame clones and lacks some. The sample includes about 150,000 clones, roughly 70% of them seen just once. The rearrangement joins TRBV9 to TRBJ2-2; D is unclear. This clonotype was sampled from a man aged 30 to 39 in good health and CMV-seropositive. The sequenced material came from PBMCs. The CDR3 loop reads CASSVVETPNTGELFF. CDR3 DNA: TGTGCCAGCAGCGTAGTCGAGACACCAAACACCGGGGAGCTGTTTTTT.